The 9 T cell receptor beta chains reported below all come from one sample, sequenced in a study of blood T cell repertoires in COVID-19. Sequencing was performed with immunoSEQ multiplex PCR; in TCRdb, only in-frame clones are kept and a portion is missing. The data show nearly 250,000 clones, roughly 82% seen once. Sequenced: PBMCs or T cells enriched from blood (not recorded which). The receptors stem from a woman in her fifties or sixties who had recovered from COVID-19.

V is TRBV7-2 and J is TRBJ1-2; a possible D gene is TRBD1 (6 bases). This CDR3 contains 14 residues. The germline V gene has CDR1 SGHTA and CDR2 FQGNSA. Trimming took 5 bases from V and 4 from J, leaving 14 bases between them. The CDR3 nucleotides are TGTGCCAGCAGCAGCGGGACACGGATCTATGGCTACACCTTC. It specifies CASSSGTRIYGYTF.

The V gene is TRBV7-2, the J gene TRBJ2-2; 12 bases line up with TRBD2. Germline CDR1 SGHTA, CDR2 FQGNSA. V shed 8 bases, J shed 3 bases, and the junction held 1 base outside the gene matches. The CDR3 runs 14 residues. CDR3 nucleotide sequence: TGTGCCAGCGGGACTAGCGGGTACACCGGGGAGCTGTTTTTT. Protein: CASGTSGYTGELFF. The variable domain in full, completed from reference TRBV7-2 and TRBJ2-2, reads GAGVSQSPSNKVTEKGKDVELRCDPISGHTALYWYRQSLGQGLEFLIYFQGNSAPDKSGLPSDRFSAERTGGSVSTLTIQRTQQEDSAVYLCASGTSGYTGELFFGEGSRLTVL.

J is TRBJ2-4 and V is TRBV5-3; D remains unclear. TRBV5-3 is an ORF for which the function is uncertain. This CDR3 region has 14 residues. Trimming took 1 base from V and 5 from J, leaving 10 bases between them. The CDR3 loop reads CARSLLGSQNIQYF. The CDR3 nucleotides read TGTGCCAGAAGCTTGCTGGGTAGCCAAAACATTCAGTACTTC.

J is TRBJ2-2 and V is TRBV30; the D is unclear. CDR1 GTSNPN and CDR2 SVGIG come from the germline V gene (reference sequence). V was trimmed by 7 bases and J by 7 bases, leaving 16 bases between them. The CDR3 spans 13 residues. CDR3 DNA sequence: TGTGCCTTATGGCTAGGCGCGGACGGGGAGCTGTTTTTT. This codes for CALWLGADGELFF.

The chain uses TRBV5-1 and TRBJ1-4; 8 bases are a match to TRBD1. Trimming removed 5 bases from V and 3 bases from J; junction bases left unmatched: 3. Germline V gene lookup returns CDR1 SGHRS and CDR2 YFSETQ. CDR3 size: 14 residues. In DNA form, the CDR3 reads TGCGCCAGCAGTTGGACAGGGTCTAATGAAAAACTGTTTTTT. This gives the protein CASSWTGSNEKLFF.

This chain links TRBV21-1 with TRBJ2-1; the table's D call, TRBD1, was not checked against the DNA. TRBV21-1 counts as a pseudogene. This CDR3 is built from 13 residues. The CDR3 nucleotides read TGTGCCATACAGCTACAGGAGTACAATGAGCAGTTCTTC. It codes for CAIQLQEYNEQFF.

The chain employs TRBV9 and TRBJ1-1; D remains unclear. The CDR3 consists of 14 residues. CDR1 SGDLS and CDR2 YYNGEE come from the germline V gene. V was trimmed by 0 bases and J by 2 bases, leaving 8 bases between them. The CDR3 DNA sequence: TGTGCCAGCAGCGTAGGGCAGGATAACACTGAAGCTTTCTTT. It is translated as CASSVGQDNTEAFF.

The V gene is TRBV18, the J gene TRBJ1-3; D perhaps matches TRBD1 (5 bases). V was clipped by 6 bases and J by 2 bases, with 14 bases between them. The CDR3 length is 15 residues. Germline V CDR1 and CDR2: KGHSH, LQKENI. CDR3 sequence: CASSQGAGPGNTIYF. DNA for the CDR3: TGTGCCAGCTCTCAAGGTGCAGGGCCTGGAAACACCATATATTTT.

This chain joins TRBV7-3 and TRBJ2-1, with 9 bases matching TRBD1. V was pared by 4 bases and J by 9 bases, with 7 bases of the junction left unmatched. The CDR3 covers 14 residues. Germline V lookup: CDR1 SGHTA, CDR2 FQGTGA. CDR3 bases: TGTGCCAGCAGCTCGGACAGGGGAAGGAGTGAGCAGTTCTTC. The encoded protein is CASSSDRGRSEQFF. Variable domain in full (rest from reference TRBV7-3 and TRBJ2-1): GAGVSQTPSNKVTEKGKYVELRCDPISGHTALYWYRQSLGQGPEFLIYFQGTGAADDSGLPNDRFFAVRPEGSVSTLKIQRTERGDSAVYLCASSSDRGRSEQFFGPGTRLTVL.